The next 32 T cell receptor beta chains were all read from a single sample in a study of technical replicates of blood from a handful of donors. Sequencing was performed with immunoSEQ multiplex PCR; in TCRdb, only in-frame clones are kept and a portion is missing. The repertoire consists of 75,000 to 100,000 clones, with approximately 94% occurring once and the leading ten covering 0.38%. The sample consisted of T cells isolated from PBMCs. The receptors come from a human donor in good health.

The chain employs TRBV19 and TRBJ1-1; 7 bases line up with TRBD1. This CDR3 is 16 amino acids long. Unmatched junction bases numbered 8, after V lost 3 bases and J lost 1 base. CDR1 is LNHDA and CDR2 is SQIVND in the germline V gene (reference sequence). The CDR3 DNA reads TGTGCCAGTAGTATCCCACCGGACAGGTGGAACACTGAAGCTTTCTTT. Encoded protein: CASSIPPDRWNTEAFF.

The genes are TRBV6-6 and TRBJ1-1; unclear D gene. The CDR3 sequence is 13 residues long. The ends were cut back, 7 bases at V and 8 bases at J, with 17 bases in the middle. Per the germline V gene, CDR1 is MNHNY and CDR2 is SVGAGI (reference sequence). The CDR3 coding sequence is TGTGCCAGCACCCAATACGCAGCGGGGGAAGCTTTCTTT. This sequence encodes CASTQYAAGEAFF.

The rearrangement joins TRBV5-4 to TRBJ2-7, with 7 bases matching TRBD2. The germline V gene has CDR1 SGHNT and CDR2 YYREEE (reference sequence). V shed 2 bases and J 2 bases; nucleotides not matched to a gene: 4. CDR3 size: 14 residues. The DNA for the CDR3 is TGTGCCAGCAGCTTAACTAGCGAGACCTACGAGCAGTACTTC. Residues: CASSLTSETYEQYF.

The chain joins TRBV4-3 to TRBJ2-5; 10 positions match TRBD2. Germline values: CDR1 LGHNA, CDR2 YSLEER. V lost 4 bases to trimming and J lost 5 bases; unmatched junction nucleotides: 7. The CDR3 runs 15 residues. The CDR3 sequence is CASSPAGGPGETQYF. The CDR3 region has the DNA TGCGCCAGCAGCCCAGCGGGAGGGCCGGGGGAGACCCAGTACTTC.

This chain joins TRBV9 and TRBJ2-2; TRBD2 aligns across 7 bases. The junction had 0 bases not matched to a gene; V was cut back by 0 bases and J by 1 base. The germline V gene encodes CDR1 SGDLS and CDR2 YYNGEE. CDR3 size: 15 residues. The CDR3 DNA sequence: TGTGCCAGCAGCGTAGCGGGAGGGAACACCGGGGAGCTGTTTTTT. Translation gives CASSVAGGNTGELFF.

The chain carries TRBV28 and TRBJ2-4, with 10 bases matching TRBD2. CDR1 MDHEN and CDR2 SYDVKM come from the germline V gene. CDR3 length: 16 residues. With V trimmed by 5 bases and J by 0 bases, 4 bases remained unmatched. CDR3 coding DNA: TGTGCCAGCAGTCAAAGCGGGAGGGTAGCCAAAAACATTCAGTACTTC. Its translation is CASSQSGRVAKNIQYF.

The V and J genes are TRBV4-2 and TRBJ2-1; 14 nucleotides match TRBD2. V gave up 3 bases and J gave up 6 bases; unmatched junction bases: 13. The CDR3 length is 19 residues. Germline V gene sequence: CDR1 LGHNA, CDR2 YNFKEQ. The CDR3 loop reads CASSHPGLAGVSGGNEQFF. CDR3 bases: TGTGCCAGCAGCCATCCGGGACTAGCGGGAGTTTCCGGGGGCAATGAGCAGTTCTTC.

The chain combines TRBV5-1 with TRBJ2-5; TRBD2 aligns across 13 bases. Germline-derived CDR1 and CDR2 are SGHRS and YFSETQ. CDR3 length equals 16 residues. Trimming removed 0 bases from V and 1 base from J; junction bases left unmatched: 0. For the CDR3, the DNA is TGCGCCAGCAGCTTGGGACTAGCGGGAGGCCAAGAGACCCAGTACTTC. It translates to CASSLGLAGGQETQYF.

The chain employs TRBV5-4 and TRBJ1-2; no clear D. The CDR3 totals 14 residues. The V gene's germline CDR1 is SGHNT and CDR2 YYREEE (reference sequence). V was shortened by 0 bases and J by 2 bases, with 8 bases between the two germline ends. CDR3 protein: CASSLAGPNYGYTF. In DNA, the CDR3 is TGTGCCAGCAGCTTGGCCGGTCCCAACTATGGCTACACCTTC. Combining the CDR3 with reference TRBV5-4 and TRBJ1-2 gives the whole variable domain ETGVTQSPTHLIKTRGQQVTLRCSSQSGHNTVSWYQQALGQGPQFIFQYYREEENGRGNFPPRFSGLQFPNYSSELNVNALELDDSALYLCASSLAGPNYGYTFGSGTRLTVV.

The chain employs TRBV20-1 and TRBJ2-7; 7 bases are shared with TRBD2. V lost 6 bases to trimming and J lost 3 bases; unmatched junction nucleotides: 2. This CDR3 has 11 amino acids. CDR1 DFQATT and CDR2 SNEGSKA come from the germline V gene (reference sequence). The DNA for the CDR3 is TGCAGTGCAGGGAGGGTCTACGAGCAGTACTTC. Translation: CSAGRVYEQYF.

The chain employs TRBV2 and TRBJ1-1; 11 positions match TRBD1. This CDR3 spans 15 amino acids. The trim removed 4 bases at V and 4 bases at J, leaving 5 bases unmatched. The germline gives CDR1 SNHLY, CDR2 FYNNEI. CDR3 nucleotides: TGTGCCAGCAGTGGGACAGGGGGCCTTGGCACTGAAGCTTTCTTT. This sequence encodes CASSGTGGLGTEAFF.

This rearrangement joins TRBV7-2 to TRBJ2-1; 9 nucleotides agree with TRBD2. The CDR3 runs to 15 residues. With 6 bases clipped from V and 7 bases from J, the junction kept 10 bases outside the gene matches. Germline lookup yields CDR1 SGHTA and CDR2 FQGNSA. In DNA, the CDR3 is TGTGCCAGCAGGATAGCGGGAGTCTCAGGGAATGAGCAGTTCTTC. Translation: CASRIAGVSGNEQFF.

This chain uses TRBV2 with TRBJ2-7; D is perhaps TRBD2 (5 bases). Germline lookup yields CDR1 SNHLY and CDR2 FYNNEI. V lost 6 bases, J lost 0 bases, and 9 bases lay in between. CDR3 size: 13 residues. The CDR3 coding sequence is TGTGCCAGCAGCCCGGGGAGCTCCTACGAGCAGTACTTC. This gives the protein CASSPGSSYEQYF.

The genes are TRBV7-2 and TRBJ1-2; possibly TRBD1 for D (6 bases). The V end lost 8 bases, the J end lost 3 bases, and 13 bases lay between the germline ends. Germline V gives CDR1 SGHTA, CDR2 FQGNSA. The CDR3 is 13 residues long. This chain's CDR3 is CASPTQGYYGYTF. The DNA for the CDR3 is TGTGCCAGCCCAACACAGGGATACTATGGCTACACCTTC.

The chain recombines TRBV7-2 with TRBJ2-1; a possible D gene is TRBD1 (5 bases). Per the germline V gene, CDR1 is SGHTA and CDR2 is FQGNSA. V lost 4 bases and J lost 5, with 18 bases in between. The CDR3 totals 16 residues. The CDR3 DNA sequence: TGTGCCAGCAGCTCAGGCAGGGCTCCCGGCAACAATGAGCAGTTCTTC. Protein product: CASSSGRAPGNNEQFF.

This chain connects TRBV7-2 to TRBJ1-3; tentative D call: TRBD1 (5 bases). Germline V gene sequence: CDR1 SGHTA, CDR2 FQGNSA. This CDR3 contains 13 residues. V was clipped by 7 bases and J by 4 bases, with 11 bases between them. The CDR3 spells CASNLGGGNTIYF. DNA of the CDR3: TGTGCCAGCAACCTCGGGGGGGGAAACACCATATATTTT.

The gene calls are TRBV11-3 and TRBJ1-1; D gene ambiguous. V shed 3 bases and J shed 0 bases, with 8 bases lying between them. The CDR3 is made up of 14 amino acids. Germline CDR1 reads SGHNT; CDR2 reads YENEEA. Written as DNA, the CDR3 is TGTGCCAGCAGCTTTCCGAGGATGAACACTGAAGCTTTCTTT. Protein sequence: CASSFPRMNTEAFF. The full variable domain, in which reference TRBV11-3 and TRBJ1-1 provide the parts outside the CDR3, is EAGVVQSPRYKIIEKKQPVAFWCNPISGHNTLYWYLQNLGQGPELLIRYENEEAVDDSQLPKDRFSAERLKGVDSTLKIQPAELGDSAVYLCASSFPRMNTEAFFGQGTRLTVV.

J is TRBJ1-2 and V is TRBV19; D ambiguous. Germline loops: CDR1 LNHDA, CDR2 SQIVND (reference sequence). Trimming shortened V by 4 bases and J by 4 bases, and 31 bases separated the two germline ends. The CDR3 spans 20 residues. For the CDR3, the DNA is TGTGCCAGTAGTAAACGACCCGGCGACTTCGTCGCGACGAGTGGCTATGGCTACACCTTC. Translating gives CASSKRPGDFVATSGYGYTF. The full variable domain, in which reference TRBV19 and TRBJ1-2 provide the parts outside the CDR3, is DGGITQSPKYLFRKEGQNVTLSCEQNLNHDAMYWYRQDPGQGLRLIYYSQIVNDFQKGDIAEGYSVSREKKESFPLTVTSAQKNPTAFYLCASSKRPGDFVATSGYGYTFGSGTRLTVV.

V usage is TRBV30 and J usage is TRBJ1-2; weak D call: TRBD1 (6 bases). Looked up from germline, CDR1 is GTSNPN and CDR2 is SVGIG (reference sequence). This CDR3 comprises 14 residues. Trimming left V 3 bases short and J 4 bases short, with 15 bases between. The CDR3 coding sequence is TGTGCCTGGAGCTCAAACAGGGTTCGCTATGGCTACACCTTC. Translating gives CAWSSNRVRYGYTF.

V usage is TRBV7-8 and J usage is TRBJ2-5; 9 positions match TRBD2. This CDR3 region has 18 residues. J lost 5 bases, V lost 1 base, and 14 bases had no gene match. CDR1 is SGHVS and CDR2 is FQNEAQ in the germline V gene. The CDR3 DNA reads TGTGCCAGCAGCTTAGGGGGATCTAGAGCGGGAGGCGGGGAGACCCAGTACTTC. This codes for CASSLGGSRAGGGETQYF.

The chain combines TRBV9 with TRBJ1-5, with D perhaps TRBD1 (6 bases). In germline, CDR1 is SGDLS, CDR2 YYNGEE. The CDR3 length is 15 residues. The germline V and J ends were trimmed by 0 bases and 7 bases, with 14 bases remaining between them. The CDR3 sequence is CASSVGGQSRQPQHF. Written as DNA, the CDR3 is TGTGCCAGCAGCGTAGGCGGACAGTCCCGCCAGCCCCAGCATTTT.

The V call is TRBV30, the J call TRBJ2-1; 8 nucleotides agree with TRBD2. The CDR3 runs 14 residues. Losses at the gene ends were 0 bases for V and 12 bases for J; bases not matched to a gene: 10. Germline V lookup: CDR1 GTSNPN, CDR2 SVGIG (reference sequence). The CDR3 region is CAWSVRGGGVAQFF. The CDR3 region has the DNA TGTGCCTGGAGTGTACGGGGGGGAGGGGTGGCGCAGTTCTTC.

The genes are TRBV30 and TRBJ1-1; perhaps TRBD1 as D (5 bases). The CDR3 runs 13 residues. CDR1 is GTSNPN and CDR2 is SVGIG in the germline V gene (reference sequence). The germline V and J ends were trimmed by 5 bases and 1 base, with 11 bases remaining between them. The CDR3 is CAWGAYGNTEAFF. The CDR3, as DNA: TGTGCCTGGGGGGCCTACGGGAACACTGAAGCTTTCTTT.

This clone was seen only once. The CDR3 DNA sequence: TGTGCCAGCAGTGAAGGGCAGGGGTACTATGGCTACACCTTC. It codes for CASSEGQGYYGYTF. The chain joins TRBV2 to TRBJ1-2; possible D gene TRBD1, 6 bases. This CDR3 comprises 14 residues. V was trimmed by 1 base and J by 3 bases, leaving 9 bases between them. Germline CDR1 SNHLY, CDR2 FYNNEI.

The rearrangement uses TRBV4-3 and TRBJ2-1; D possibly corresponds to TRBD2 (6 bases). The CDR3 is made up of 18 amino acids. CDR1 is LGHNA and CDR2 is YSLEER in the germline V gene. V lost 0 bases and J lost 2, with 17 bases in between. The CDR3 bases are TGCGCCAGCAGCCAAGATCTCCCTGGACTAATCACCTACAATGAGCAGTTCTTC. Its translation: CASSQDLPGLITYNEQFF.

The chain is built from TRBV7-9 and TRBJ2-3, with 11 bases aligning to TRBD2. V shed 6 bases, J shed 5 bases, and the junction held 10 bases outside the gene matches. Germline CDR1 SEHNR, CDR2 FQNEAQ (reference sequence). The CDR3 runs 16 residues. CDR3: CASRRTLAGEKDTQYF. CDR3 DNA: TGTGCCAGCAGGCGTACACTAGCGGGAGAGAAAGATACGCAGTATTTT.

This sequence joins TRBV27 and TRBJ1-4; D might be TRBD1 (6 bases). The CDR3 runs 14 residues. V was shortened by 3 bases and J by 3 bases, with 8 bases between the two germline ends. Germline V lookup: CDR1 MNHEY, CDR2 SMNVEV (reference sequence). The CDR3 DNA reads TGTGCCAGCAGTTTGGGGACACCTAATGAAAAACTGTTTTTT. It translates to CASSLGTPNEKLFF.

V gene TRBV7-6 combines with J gene TRBJ2-5, with D tentatively TRBD2 (5 bases). The V and J ends lost 5 bases and 1 base respectively, with 8 bases between them. CDR3 length: 13 residues. The germline V gene encodes CDR1 SGHVS and CDR2 FNYEAQ. The CDR3 DNA follows: TGTGCCAGCAGCCAGAGGGTCCAAGAGACCCAGTACTTC. Translation gives CASSQRVQETQYF.

The CDR3 reads CASSPELQGPDTQYF. In DNA form, the CDR3 reads TGTGCCAGCAGCCCGGAACTACAGGGACCAGATACGCAGTATTTT. V gene TRBV7-2 combines with J gene TRBJ2-3; TRBD1 is a possible D gene (6 bases). V gave up 5 bases and J gave up 4 bases, with 16 bases separating them. This CDR3 contains 15 residues. CDR1 SGHTA and CDR2 FQGNSA come from the germline V gene.

The rearrangement joins TRBV6-5 to TRBJ2-5; 9 bases match TRBD2. Germline V gene data show CDR1 as MNHEY and CDR2 as SVGAGI. This CDR3 comprises 13 residues. The trim removed 6 bases at V and 5 bases at J, leaving 4 bases unmatched. The CDR3 sequence: CASRREGRETQYF. DNA for the CDR3: TGTGCCAGCAGGCGGGAGGGGAGGGAGACCCAGTACTTC.

This clone was counted between two and nine times. This chain joins TRBV6-1 and TRBJ1-5, with 10 bases fitting TRBD1. This CDR3 contains 13 residues. Germline values: CDR1 MNHNS, CDR2 SASEGT. V trimming: 9 bases; J trimming: 5 bases; junction bases outside the gene matches: 4. CDR3 sequence (DNA): TGTGCCAGTGACAGGGGGCCCGATCAGCCCCAGCATTTT. The encoded protein is CASDRGPDQPQHF.

The rearrangement links TRBV7-2 to TRBJ1-2, with 8 bases that match TRBD1. The CDR3 has 13 amino acids. After removal of 5 bases from V and 8 bases from J, the junction contained 7 bases not matched to a gene. Germline V gives CDR1 SGHTA, CDR2 FQGNSA. The CDR3 sequence: CASSLGQGRGYTF. The CDR3 DNA reads as TGTGCCAGCAGCCTCGGACAGGGAAGAGGCTACACCTTC.